The clone carrying this T cell receptor (beta chain) came up once. Its antigen remains unidentified. This sample is part of a study of immune evolution from preneoplasia to lung adenocarcinoma. Study background: HLA loss of heterozygosity: under 7.5% AIS, under 19% MIA, about 31% ADC, none AAH. The study, taken as a whole, reports: Later-stage lesions appeared to have more T cells, more diversity, less clonality. Top clone frequencies peaked in normal lung, apparently declining through invasive adenocarcinoma.

The protocol was immunoSEQ multiplex PCR, while the TCRdb copy is restricted to in-frame clones and leaves out a portion. This table has 20,000 or so clones, roughly 76% appearing once. The V and J ends lost 2 bases and 9 bases, in that order; junction bases with no gene match: 4. CDR1 is SGHAT, CDR2 FQNNGV, per germline. This CDR3 comprises 14 residues. The sequence was obtained from a person in their sixties with lung adenocarcinoma. The chain has TRBV11-2 and TRBJ2-1; 10 bases fit TRBD2. The sample was FFPE invasive lung adenocarcinoma tissue. The CDR3: CASSLSGRAREQFF. The CDR3 DNA sequence: TGTGCCAGCAGCTTAAGCGGGAGGGCCCGTGAGCAGTTCTTC. Looking up the rest from reference TRBV11-2 and TRBJ2-1 gives the full variable domain: EAGVAQSPRYKIIEKRQSVAFWCNPISGHATLYWYQQILGQGPKLLIQFQNNGVVDDSQLPKDRFSAERLKGVDSTLKIQPAKLEDSAVYLCASSLSGRAREQFFGPGTRLTVL.